Given below is one TCR beta chain in context. Its antigen remains unknown. Sequence data for DNA of cultured CD4+ T cells were generated by the Oncomine TCR Beta short-read assay. After culture, CD4+ T cells served as the source for genomic DNA extraction. TCRdb re-analysed the PCR reads in MiXCR, keeping a single row per CDR3 protein. The profile shows 6,500 to 8,000 distinct CDR3 sequences, about three quarters of them singletons. V dropped 1 base and J dropped 2 bases, with 11 bases sitting between them. The CDR3 covers 15 residues. CDR1 is MRHNA, CDR2 SNTAGT, per germline. The data were taken from a study of vaccination and CD4 T cells after COVID-19. Across the whole study: Median time from second vaccine dose to sampling was 72 days (14 to 241).

Treatment defined: roughly 11-day PBMC culture with coronavirus spike peptide pools or control peptides (ViraFEST assay). CD4+ T-cell collection from the unexposed donor predated the COVID-19 pandemic (2011-2018). SARS-CoV-2 S/N and four cold-coronavirus spikes were used to probe unexposed-donor CD4+ T cells, cells permitting. Sequencing was performed on CD4+ T cells from blood, cultured in vitro. This TCR came from a human donor in good health. The chain has TRBV6-4 and TRBJ1-2; D uncertain. The DNA of the CDR3 is TGTGCCAGCAGTGACTATTTAGTTGGAAACTATGGCTACACCTTC. Protein product: CASSDYLVGNYGYTF.